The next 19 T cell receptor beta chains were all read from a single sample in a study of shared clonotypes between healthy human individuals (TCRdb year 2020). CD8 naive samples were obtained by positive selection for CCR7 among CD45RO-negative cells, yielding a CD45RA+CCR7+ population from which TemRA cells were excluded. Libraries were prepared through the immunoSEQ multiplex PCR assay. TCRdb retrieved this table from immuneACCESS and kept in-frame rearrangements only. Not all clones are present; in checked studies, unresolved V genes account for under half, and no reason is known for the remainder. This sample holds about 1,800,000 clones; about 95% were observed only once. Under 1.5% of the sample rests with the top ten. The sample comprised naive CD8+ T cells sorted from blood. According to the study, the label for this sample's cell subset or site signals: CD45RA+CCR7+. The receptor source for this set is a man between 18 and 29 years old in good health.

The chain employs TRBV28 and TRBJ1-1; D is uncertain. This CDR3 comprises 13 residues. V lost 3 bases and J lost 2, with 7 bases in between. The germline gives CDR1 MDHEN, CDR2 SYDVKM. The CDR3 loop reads CASSLGHNTEAFF. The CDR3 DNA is TGTGCCAGCAGTTTGGGTCACAACACTGAAGCTTTCTTT.

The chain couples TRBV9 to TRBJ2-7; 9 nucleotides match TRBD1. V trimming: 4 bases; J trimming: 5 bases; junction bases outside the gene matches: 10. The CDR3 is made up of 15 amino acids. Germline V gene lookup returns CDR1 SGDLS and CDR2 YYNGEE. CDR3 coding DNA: TGTGCCAGCAGCTTAGAGGGACAGGGTACCCACGAGCAGTACTTC. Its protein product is CASSLEGQGTHEQYF.

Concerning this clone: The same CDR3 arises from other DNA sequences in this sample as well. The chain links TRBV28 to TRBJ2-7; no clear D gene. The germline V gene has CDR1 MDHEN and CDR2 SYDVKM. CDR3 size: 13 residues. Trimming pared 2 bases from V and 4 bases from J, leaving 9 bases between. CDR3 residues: CASSLGPTYEQYF. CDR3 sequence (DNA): TGTGCCAGCAGTTTAGGGCCCACATACGAGCAGTACTTC.

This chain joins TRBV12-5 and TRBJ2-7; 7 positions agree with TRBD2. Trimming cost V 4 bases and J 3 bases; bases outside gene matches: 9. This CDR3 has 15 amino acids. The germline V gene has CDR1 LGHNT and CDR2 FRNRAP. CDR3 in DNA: TGTGCTAGTGGTTCATCAGCGGGATCCAACTACGAGCAGTACTTC. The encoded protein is CASGSSAGSNYEQYF. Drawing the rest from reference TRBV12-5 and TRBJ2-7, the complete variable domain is DARVTQTPRHKVTEMGQEVTMRCQPILGHNTVFWYRQTMMQGLELLAYFRNRAPLDDSGMPKDRFSAEMPDATLATLKIQPSEPRDSAVYFCASGSSAGSNYEQYFGPGTRLTVT.

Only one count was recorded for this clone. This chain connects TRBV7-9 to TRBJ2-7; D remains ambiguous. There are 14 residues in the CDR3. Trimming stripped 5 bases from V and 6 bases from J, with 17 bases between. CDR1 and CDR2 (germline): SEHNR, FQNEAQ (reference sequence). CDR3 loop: CASSLSDGALEQYF. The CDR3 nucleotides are TGTGCCAGCAGCCTCAGCGACGGAGCACTCGAGCAGTACTTC.

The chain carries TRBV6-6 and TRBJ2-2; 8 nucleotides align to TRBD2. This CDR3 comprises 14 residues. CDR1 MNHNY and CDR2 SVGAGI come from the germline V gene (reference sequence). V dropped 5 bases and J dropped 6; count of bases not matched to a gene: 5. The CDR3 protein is CASSPPGGAGELFF. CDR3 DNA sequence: TGTGCCAGCAGTCCTCCGGGGGGGGCCGGGGAGCTGTTTTTT.

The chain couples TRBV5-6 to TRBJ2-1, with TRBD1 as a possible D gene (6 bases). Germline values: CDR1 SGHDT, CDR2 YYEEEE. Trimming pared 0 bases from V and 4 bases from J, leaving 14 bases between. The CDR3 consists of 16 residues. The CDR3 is CASSLGGLTLYNEQFF. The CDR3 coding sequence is TGTGCCAGCAGCTTGGGGGGGCTCACCCTTTACAATGAGCAGTTCTTC.

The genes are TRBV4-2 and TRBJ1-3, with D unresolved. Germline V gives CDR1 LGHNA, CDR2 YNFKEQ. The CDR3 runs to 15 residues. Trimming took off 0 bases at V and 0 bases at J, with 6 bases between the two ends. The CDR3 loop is CASSQEWDSGNTIYF. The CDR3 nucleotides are TGTGCCAGCAGCCAAGAGTGGGACTCTGGAAACACCATATATTTT.

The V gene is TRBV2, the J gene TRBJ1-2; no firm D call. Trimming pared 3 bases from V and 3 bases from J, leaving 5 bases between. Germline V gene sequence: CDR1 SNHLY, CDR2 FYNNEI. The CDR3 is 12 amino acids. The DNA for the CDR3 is TGTGCCAGCAGTGACAGTTACTATGGCTACACCTTC. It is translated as CASSDSYYGYTF.

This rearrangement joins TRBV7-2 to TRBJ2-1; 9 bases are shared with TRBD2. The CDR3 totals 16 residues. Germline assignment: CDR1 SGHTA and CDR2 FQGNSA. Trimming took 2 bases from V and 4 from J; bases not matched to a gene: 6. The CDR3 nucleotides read TGTGCCAGCAGCTTAAGCGGGGGGTTATCTTACAATGAGCAGTTCTTC. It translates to CASSLSGGLSYNEQFF.

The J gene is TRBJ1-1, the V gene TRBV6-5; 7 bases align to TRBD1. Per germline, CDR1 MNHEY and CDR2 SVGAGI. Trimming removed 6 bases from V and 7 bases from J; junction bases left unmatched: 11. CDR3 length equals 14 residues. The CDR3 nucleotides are TGTGCCAGCAGCCGCAGGGGGGCTTTGATTGAAGCTTTCTTT. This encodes CASSRRGALIEAFF.

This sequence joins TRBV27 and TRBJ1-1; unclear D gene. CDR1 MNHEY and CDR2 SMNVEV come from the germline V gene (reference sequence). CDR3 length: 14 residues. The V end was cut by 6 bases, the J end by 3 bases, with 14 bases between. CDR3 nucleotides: TGTGCCAGCAGACCAATCGGGCCTTACACTGAAGCTTTCTTT. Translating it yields CASRPIGPYTEAFF.

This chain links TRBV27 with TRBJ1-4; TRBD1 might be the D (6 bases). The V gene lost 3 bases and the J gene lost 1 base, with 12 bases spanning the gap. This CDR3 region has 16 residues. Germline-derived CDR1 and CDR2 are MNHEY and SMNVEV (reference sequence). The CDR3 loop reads CASSLWRGGTNEKLFF. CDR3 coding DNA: TGTGCCAGCAGTTTGTGGAGGGGGGGAACTAATGAAAAACTGTTTTTT.

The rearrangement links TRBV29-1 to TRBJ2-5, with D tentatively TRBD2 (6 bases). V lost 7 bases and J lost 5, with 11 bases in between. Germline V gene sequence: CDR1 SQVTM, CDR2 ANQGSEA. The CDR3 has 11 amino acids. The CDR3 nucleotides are TGCAGCGCCAGACGGGAGGAGACCCAGTACTTC. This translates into CSARREETQYF.

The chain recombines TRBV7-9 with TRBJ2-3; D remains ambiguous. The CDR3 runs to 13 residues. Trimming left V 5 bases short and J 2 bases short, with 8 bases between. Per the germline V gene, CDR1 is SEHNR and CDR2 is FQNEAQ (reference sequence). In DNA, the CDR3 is TGTGCCAGCAGCCCCTCGACCACAGATACGCAGTATTTT. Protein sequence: CASSPSTTDTQYF.

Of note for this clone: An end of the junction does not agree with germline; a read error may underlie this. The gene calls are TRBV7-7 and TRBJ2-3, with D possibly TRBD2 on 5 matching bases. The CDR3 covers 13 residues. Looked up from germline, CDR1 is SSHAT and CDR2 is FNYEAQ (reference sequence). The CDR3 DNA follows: TGTGCTAGCAGCTTAGAGCGGACAGATACGCAGTATTTT. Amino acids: CASSLERTDTQYF.

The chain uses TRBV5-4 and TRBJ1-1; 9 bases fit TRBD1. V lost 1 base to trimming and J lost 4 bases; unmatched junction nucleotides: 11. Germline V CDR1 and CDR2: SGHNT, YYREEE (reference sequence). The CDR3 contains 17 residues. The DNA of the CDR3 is TGTGCCAGCAGCTTGATGGGACAGGGCTCGGGAGTCACTGAAGCTTTCTTT. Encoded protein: CASSLMGQGSGVTEAFF.

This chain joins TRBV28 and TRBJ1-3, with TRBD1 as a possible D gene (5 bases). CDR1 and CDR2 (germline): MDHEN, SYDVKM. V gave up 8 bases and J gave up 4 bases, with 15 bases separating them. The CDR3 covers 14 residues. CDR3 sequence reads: CASHTDNRGNTIYF. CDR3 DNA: TGTGCCAGCCATACGGACAATAGGGGAAACACCATATATTTT.

As DNA, the CDR3 is TGTGCCAGCAGTTACCGACAGGGAGTGTTTGGAAACATTCAGTACTTC. This gives the protein CASSYRQGVFGNIQYF. The chain employs TRBV6-5 and TRBJ2-4, with 7 bases fitting TRBD1. This CDR3 is 16 amino acids long. V shed 2 bases and J 6 bases; nucleotides not matched to a gene: 10. Germline CDR1 and CDR2: MNHEY and SVGAGI.